This T cell receptor beta chain is from a study of molecular identifiers for immune sequencing clone quantification. This clonotype was counted ten times or more. Naive CD8 T cells were sorted as CD8+CD4-CCR7+CD45RA+. TCRdb itself ran the PCR reads through MiXCR, one entry per CDR3 protein. The sample records about 640,000 distinct CDR3 sequences, roughly 21% being singletons. This CDR3 is 15 amino acids long. From germline, CDR1 is SEHNR and CDR2 FQNEAQ (reference sequence). V lost 3 bases, J lost 2 bases, and 11 bases lay in between. The receptor's source is a human donor in good health. Some libraries in this study had Jurkat cell RNA spiked in. V gene TRBV7-9 combines with J gene TRBJ2-1; the D gene is possibly TRBD2 (5 bases). The sequencing sample was made of naive CD8+ T cells from blood, with Jurkat cell RNA spiked in. Subset denoted: FACS-sorted CD8+CD4-CCR7+CD45RA+ naive T cells. The CDR3 DNA follows: TGTGCCAGCAGCTTGGTTCTGGGAGCCTACAATGAGCAGTTCTTC. This sequence encodes CASSLVLGAYNEQFF. Based on the CDR3 plus reference TRBV7-9 and TRBJ2-1, the full variable domain is DTGVSQNPRHKITKRGQNVTFRCDPISEHNRLYWYRQTLGQGPEFLTYFQNEAQLEKSRLLSDRFSAERPKGSFSTLEIQRTEQGDSAMYLCASSLVLGAYNEQFFGPGTRLTVL.